Listed below are T cell receptor beta chains from one sample, sequenced in a study of cytomegalovirus exposure and HLA in healthy donors. Data came from immunoSEQ multiplex PCR; TCRdb stores just in-frame clones and leaves some out. The data show roughly 260,000 clones, 90% seen once. Sequenced material: PBMCs. The receptor source for this set is a woman younger than 30 in good health and CMV-seronegative. CDR3s leave out the opening cysteine and the closing phenylalanine or tryptophan. A row's size may be missing; if present it is once, few, many or a size class.

V gene	J gene	clone size	CDR3 protein
TRBV5-4	TRBJ1-4	NA	ASSPGQGNEKLF
TRBV28	TRBJ1-2	NA	ASSGQGNYGYT
TRBV29-1	TRBJ2-3	NA	SVKVAGRTDTQY
TRBV4-3	TRBJ2-7	NA	ASSVGTGGYEQY
TRBV19	TRBJ2-7	once	ASSIGTGNSYEQY
TRBV9	TRBJ1-1	NA	ASSPRVTEAF
TRBV7-8	TRBJ2-3	NA	ASSPRDRVTDTQY
TRBV11-2	TRBJ2-1	NA	ASSLTGEYNEQF
TRBV27	TRBJ2-3	NA	ASRPLAGLTDTQY
TRBV6-6	TRBJ1-3	NA	ASSQGTNSGNTIY
TRBV6-5	TRBJ2-1	NA	ASSLGGAENEQF
TRBV27	TRBJ2-3	NA	ASSALLAGGTDTQY
TRBV5-6	TRBJ1-2	NA	ASRLSLSFGRGPGYT
TRBV7-7	TRBJ2-1	NA	ASSLDRDNEQF
TRBV5-8	TRBJ1-2	NA	ASTLDVDRVYGYT
TRBV7-8	TRBJ1-4	NA	ASSIAQQGALNEKLF
TRBV18	TRBJ2-3	NA	ASPNKAPGQDQGTSTDTQY
TRBV2	TRBJ1-5	NA	ASRNWESSDQPQH
TRBV9	TRBJ1-6	NA	ASSVRGTYNSPLH
TRBV11-2	TRBJ2-1	NA	ASSLTEGTLYNEQF